Listed below are T cell receptor beta chains from one sample, sequenced in a study of immune reconstitution after stem cell transplant in scleroderma. TCRdb analysed the RT-PCR reads with MiXCR anew, one entry per CDR3 protein. The sample lists some 1,400 distinct CDR3 sequences; less than 20% were seen once. This specimen was collected before or after autologous hematopoietic stem cell transplantation (not recorded which). The receptors shown here come from a female donor with systemic sclerosis. Both conserved end residues are part of each CDR3. Fields, in order: CDR3 protein, CDR3 DNA, V gene, D gene, J gene, clone size. D genes are given only for firm matches. Expanded clones get a size class; other rows say once, few or many, or leave the size out.

CDR3 protein: CASSLSGSTNEQFF
CDR3 DNA: TGTGCCAGCAGCTTATCCGGGTCCACTAATGAGCAGTTCTTC
V gene: TRBV11-3
D gene: .
J gene: TRBJ2-1
clone size: few

CDR3 protein: CASSLTGGNYEKLFF
CDR3 DNA: TGTGCCAGCAGCCTCACAGGGGGGAATTATGAAAAACTGTTTTTT
V gene: TRBV7-2
D gene: TRBD1
J gene: TRBJ1-4
clone size: medium-sized

CDR3 protein: CASSQVRGGQGMNTEAFF
CDR3 DNA: TGTGCCAGCAGCCAAGTTCGAGGGGGACAGGGCATGAACACTGAAGCTTTCTTT
V gene: TRBV3-1
D gene: TRBD1
J gene: TRBJ1-1
clone size: .

CDR3 protein: CASSLTGYEQYF
CDR3 DNA: TGTGCCAGCAGCCTGACGGGTTACGAGCAGTACTTC
V gene: TRBV7-2
D gene: .
J gene: TRBJ2-7
clone size: .

CDR3 protein: CASSGQGFRTNEKLFF
CDR3 DNA: TGCGCCAGCAGCGGGCAGGGATTCAGGACTAATGAAAAACTGTTTTTT
V gene: TRBV4-1
D gene: .
J gene: TRBJ1-4
clone size: .

CDR3 protein: CASSSSTSGVGTDTQYF
CDR3 DNA: TGTGCCAGCAGCTCTTCGACTAGCGGGGTGGGCACAGATACGCAGTATTTT
V gene: TRBV7-3
D gene: TRBD2
J gene: TRBJ2-3
clone size: large

CDR3 protein: CASSFGYTEAFF
CDR3 DNA: TGTGCCAGCAGCTTCGGATACACTGAAGCTTTCTTT
V gene: TRBV7-9
D gene: .
J gene: TRBJ1-1
clone size: medium-sized

CDR3 protein: CSAQRDLGNTIYF
CDR3 DNA: TGCAGCGCCCAACGCGACCTCGGAAACACCATATATTTT
V gene: TRBV29-1
D gene: .
J gene: TRBJ1-3
clone size: .

CDR3 protein: CASSPGEDTSEQYF
CDR3 DNA: TGTGCCAGCTCACCTGGAGAGGACACAAGCGAGCAGTACTTC
V gene: TRBV18
D gene: .
J gene: TRBJ2-7
clone size: .

CDR3 protein: CSARGVWTDTQYF
CDR3 DNA: TGCAGTGCTAGAGGCGTTTGGACAGATACGCAGTATTTT
V gene: TRBV20-1
D gene: .
J gene: TRBJ2-3
clone size: few

CDR3 protein: CASSRTVAGNSPLHF
CDR3 DNA: TGTGCCAGCAGCCGGACAGTGGCCGGTAATTCACCCCTCCACTTT
V gene: TRBV7-9
D gene: .
J gene: TRBJ1-6
clone size: .

CDR3 protein: CAINPQGGAGNTIYF
CDR3 DNA: TGTGCCATCAATCCACAGGGGGGAGCTGGAAACACCATATATTTT
V gene: TRBV10-3
D gene: TRBD1
J gene: TRBJ1-3
clone size: .

CDR3 protein: CASSERIEGGTQYF
CDR3 DNA: TGCGCCAGCAGCGAGAGAATCGAGGGAGGTACGCAGTATTTT
V gene: TRBV5-1
D gene: .
J gene: TRBJ2-3
clone size: .

CDR3 protein: CASSYSRQGAAYEQYF
CDR3 DNA: TGTGCCAGCAGTTACTCGAGGCAGGGTGCTGCCTACGAGCAGTACTTC
V gene: TRBV6-2/TRBV6-3
D gene: .
J gene: TRBJ2-7
clone size: few

CDR3 protein: CASSQGQGLSGANVLTF
CDR3 DNA: TGCGCCAGCAGCCAAGGGCAGGGCCTCTCTGGGGCCAACGTCCTGACTTTC
V gene: TRBV4-3
D gene: .
J gene: TRBJ2-6
clone size: .

CDR3 protein: CASSHSGTGESYEQYF
CDR3 DNA: TGCGCCAGCAGCCACTCCGGGACAGGCGAGTCCTACGAGCAGTACTTC
V gene: TRBV4-3
D gene: TRBD1
J gene: TRBJ2-7
clone size: .

CDR3 protein: CASSSRGGTNTGELFF
CDR3 DNA: TGTGCCAGCAGCTCCCGGGGAGGGACGAACACCGGGGAGCTGTTTTTT
V gene: TRBV11-2
D gene: TRBD2
J gene: TRBJ2-2
clone size: .

CDR3 protein: CASSSRGTYTDTQYF
CDR3 DNA: TGTGCCAGCAGCTCCCGGGGGACATACACAGATACGCAGTATTTT
V gene: TRBV7-2
D gene: .
J gene: TRBJ2-3
clone size: large

CDR3 protein: CASSYSRQGKTEAFF
CDR3 DNA: TGTGCCAGCAGTTACTCGAGACAGGGAAAGACTGAAGCTTTCTTT
V gene: TRBV6-5
D gene: TRBD1
J gene: TRBJ1-1
clone size: medium-sized

CDR3 protein: CASSRTGGSSYEQYF
CDR3 DNA: TGTGCCAGCAGTCGAACAGGGGGCAGCTCCTACGAGCAGTACTTC
V gene: TRBV7-2
D gene: TRBD1
J gene: TRBJ2-7
clone size: few

CDR3 protein: CASSQDGTSRYTQYF
CDR3 DNA: TGCGCCAGCAGCCAAGATGGGACTAGTAGGTATACGCAGTATTTT
V gene: TRBV4-3
D gene: TRBD2
J gene: TRBJ2-3
clone size: medium-sized

CDR3 protein: CASIDTNNSPLHF
CDR3 DNA: TGTGCCAGCATCGATACCAATAATTCACCCCTCCACTTT
V gene: TRBV6-6
D gene: .
J gene: TRBJ1-6
clone size: .

CDR3 protein: CASSYAGSGRYEQFF
CDR3 DNA: TGTGCCAGCAGTTACGCTGGTAGCGGGAGATATGAGCAGTTCTTC
V gene: TRBV6-5
D gene: TRBD2
J gene: TRBJ2-1
clone size: medium-sized

CDR3 protein: CASRGGQETQYF
CDR3 DNA: TGTGCCAGCAGGGGGGGTCAAGAGACCCAGTACTTC
V gene: TRBV5-5
D gene: .
J gene: TRBJ2-5
clone size: medium-sized

CDR3 protein: CASMVAAGTDTQYF
CDR3 DNA: TGTGCCAGTATGGTGGCTGCGGGGACAGATACGCAGTATTTT
V gene: TRBV19
D gene: .
J gene: TRBJ2-3
clone size: .

CDR3 protein: CSASPGGDQPQHF
CDR3 DNA: TGCAGTGCTAGTCCGGGGGGCGACCAGCCCCAGCATTTT
V gene: TRBV20-1
D gene: .
J gene: TRBJ1-5
clone size: medium-sized

CDR3 protein: CASSLGTTAYEQYF
CDR3 DNA: TGCGCCAGCAGCTTGGGGACTACCGCCTACGAGCAGTACTTC
V gene: TRBV5-1
D gene: .
J gene: TRBJ2-7
clone size: few

CDR3 protein: CASSYSAGATYNEQFF
CDR3 DNA: TGTGCCAGCAGCTATAGTGCAGGGGCTACCTACAATGAGCAGTTCTTC
V gene: TRBV11-2
D gene: .
J gene: TRBJ2-1
clone size: few

CDR3 protein: CASSYSGREPYNEQFF
CDR3 DNA: TGTGCCAGCAGTTACTCCGGCAGGGAGCCCTACAATGAGCAGTTCTTC
V gene: TRBV6-2/TRBV6-3
D gene: .
J gene: TRBJ2-1
clone size: medium-sized

CDR3 protein: CAWSGQMNTGELFF
CDR3 DNA: TGTGCCTGGAGTGGACAGATGAACACCGGGGAGCTGTTTTTT
V gene: TRBV30
D gene: .
J gene: TRBJ2-2
clone size: .

CDR3 protein: CASSRDRFSYEQYF
CDR3 DNA: TGCGCCAGCAGCCGGGACAGATTCTCCTACGAGCAGTACTTC
V gene: TRBV5-1
D gene: TRBD1
J gene: TRBJ2-7
clone size: medium-sized

CDR3 protein: CASSFGQGYTGELFF
CDR3 DNA: TGCGCCAGCAGCTTCGGACAGGGATACACCGGGGAGCTGTTTTTT
V gene: TRBV5-1
D gene: TRBD1
J gene: TRBJ2-2
clone size: medium-sized

CDR3 protein: CASSEALGGQGYGYTF
CDR3 DNA: TGTGCCAGCAGTGAAGCGCTGGGGGGGCAGGGCTATGGCTACACCTTC
V gene: TRBV2
D gene: .
J gene: TRBJ1-2
clone size: .

CDR3 protein: CASSEPALTDTQYF
CDR3 DNA: TGTGCCAGCAGCGAACCAGCCCTCACAGATACGCAGTATTTT
V gene: TRBV6-1
D gene: .
J gene: TRBJ2-3
clone size: medium-sized

CDR3 protein: CSPDRGGTEAFF
CDR3 DNA: TGCAGTCCGGACAGGGGAGGCACTGAAGCTTTCTTT
V gene: TRBV20-1
D gene: TRBD1
J gene: TRBJ1-1
clone size: .

CDR3 protein: CASSGTGGPYNEQFF
CDR3 DNA: TGTGCCAGCAGCGGGACAGGGGGCCCGTACAATGAGCAGTTCTTC
V gene: TRBV7-2
D gene: TRBD1
J gene: TRBJ2-1
clone size: few

CDR3 protein: CASSYSIRGHTQYF
CDR3 DNA: TGTGCCAGCAGTTACTCGATCCGGGGACACACGCAGTATTTT
V gene: TRBV6-2/TRBV6-3
D gene: .
J gene: TRBJ2-3
clone size: large

CDR3 protein: CASSYDLWSYEQYF
CDR3 DNA: TGTGCCAGCAGTTACGACCTGTGGTCCTACGAGCAGTACTTC
V gene: TRBV6-5
D gene: .
J gene: TRBJ2-7
clone size: .

CDR3 protein: CASSLRERYPLSGNTIYF
CDR3 DNA: TGTGCCAGCAGCTTACGGGAGCGCTATCCCCTCTCTGGAAACACCATATATTTT
V gene: TRBV7-2
D gene: .
J gene: TRBJ1-3
clone size: .

CDR3 protein: CASTQRGRYNEQFF
CDR3 DNA: TGTGCCAGCACCCAAAGGGGCCGATACAATGAGCAGTTCTTC
V gene: TRBV7-2
D gene: .
J gene: TRBJ2-1
clone size: few

CDR3 protein: CASSQGRDRGYTDTQYF
CDR3 DNA: TGCGCCAGCAGCCAAGGTCGGGACAGGGGGTATACAGATACGCAGTATTTT
V gene: TRBV4-1
D gene: TRBD1
J gene: TRBJ2-3
clone size: .

CDR3 protein: CASRDTGGMDQPQHF
CDR3 DNA: TGTGCCAGCAGGGACACAGGGGGTATGGATCAGCCCCAGCATTTT
V gene: TRBV6-5
D gene: TRBD1
J gene: TRBJ1-5
clone size: medium-sized

CDR3 protein: CASSQRGEFTDTQYF
CDR3 DNA: TGTGCCAGCAGCCAAAGGGGGGAGTTCACAGATACGCAGTATTTT
V gene: TRBV11-2
D gene: .
J gene: TRBJ2-3
clone size: few

CDR3 protein: CASSLNTGLNTEAFF
CDR3 DNA: TGCGCCAGCAGCCTAAATACAGGGTTGAACACTGAAGCTTTCTTT
V gene: TRBV5-1
D gene: .
J gene: TRBJ1-1
clone size: medium-sized

CDR3 protein: CASRTGAANTEAFF
CDR3 DNA: TGTGCCAGCAGGACAGGGGCGGCGAACACTGAAGCTTTCTTT
V gene: TRBV6-1
D gene: TRBD1
J gene: TRBJ1-1
clone size: medium-sized

CDR3 protein: CASSLDGGSTDTQYF
CDR3 DNA: TGTGCCAGCAGCTTAGACGGCGGGTCCACAGATACGCAGTATTTT
V gene: TRBV7-9
D gene: .
J gene: TRBJ2-3
clone size: medium-sized

CDR3 protein: CATSDPWGTSGSLSGYNEQFF
CDR3 DNA: TGTGCCACCAGTGACCCCTGGGGTACTAGCGGGAGTTTATCTGGCTACAATGAGCAGTTCTTC
V gene: TRBV24-1
D gene: TRBD2
J gene: TRBJ2-1
clone size: .

CDR3 protein: CSVALSRGEGYTF
CDR3 DNA: TGCAGCGTCGCCCTTTCCAGGGGTGAAGGCTACACCTTC
V gene: TRBV29-1
D gene: .
J gene: TRBJ1-2
clone size: .

CDR3 protein: CSARQGNSPLHF
CDR3 DNA: TGCAGTGCCAGACAGGGAAATTCACCCCTCCACTTT
V gene: TRBV20-1
D gene: TRBD1
J gene: TRBJ1-6
clone size: .

CDR3 protein: CASSTDASSYEQYF
CDR3 DNA: TGTGCCAGCAGCACAGACGCTAGTTCCTACGAGCAGTACTTC
V gene: TRBV7-2
D gene: .
J gene: TRBJ2-7
clone size: medium-sized

CDR3 protein: CASSSGTSDYEQYF
CDR3 DNA: TGCGCCAGCAGCTCCGGGACTAGCGACTACGAGCAGTACTTC
V gene: TRBV4-3
D gene: TRBD2
J gene: TRBJ2-7
clone size: .

CDR3 protein: CAIRDPGSNQPQHF
CDR3 DNA: TGTGCCATCAGGGACCCGGGTAGCAATCAGCCCCAGCATTTT
V gene: TRBV10-3
D gene: .
J gene: TRBJ1-5
clone size: few